This T cell receptor (beta chain) comes out of a study of blood T cell repertoires in COVID-19 (dated by TCRdb to about 2020). Background for the entire study: The collaborator samples originated in the United States, Italy and Spain and spanned the acute and convalescent phases of COVID-19. The sample metadata nearly always contained a de-identified subject ID, COVID-19 status, age in years and sex. The dataset comprised deeply sampled blood TCRbeta repertoires from subjects exposed to, actively infected with, or recovered from COVID-19. The prospective study material was composed of cDNA or gDNA derived from T cells, B-cell-depleted T cells, or PBMCs. Where HLA class I and class II types were available, the types were taken from metadata supplied by the sample provider, not from assay-based typing. The samples were drawn from the first 160 participants of the ongoing ImmuneRACE study and from 1,200 or so subjects provided by 6 global collaborators. A freely available public database, intended as a resource for researchers studying the immune response to SARS-CoV-2, is where the repertoires were released. What the work shows at the level of the full study, not this receptor alone: The quantity of clinical and demographic metadata differed by source and by participant and was supplied without curation.

The immunoSEQ Assay, a bias-controlled multiplex PCR, was used to amplify TCRbeta CDR3 regions from genomic DNA. From the authors' description of their analysis: The number of nucleated cells in each sample was estimated from the amplification of reference gene primers within the assay. Sequence reads were collapsed and filtered to measure the absolute abundance of every unique TCRbeta CDR3 rearrangement. Productive Simpson clonality was computed per sample as the square root of Simpson's diversity index over productive rearrangements. In TCRdb, the immuneACCESS table is reduced to in-frame sequences with V and J assigned. These tables do not hold every clone; where another copy was compared, an unresolved V gene accounts for under half, and the others remain unexplained. The DNA gave D and trimming, while V, J and clone size come from that table. The sample table lists more than 70,000 clones, 75% to 90% of them with a count of one. Of the sample, about 3% is held by the ten largest clones.

For this clone: Its antigen is unknown. No base quality information exists; no much larger clone differs at one position.

The collaborating institutions used their own protocols to collect whole blood in K2EDTA tubes. For TCRbeta analysis, collaborator samples were shipped as frozen whole blood, as isolated PBMCs, or as DNA extracted from either sample type. The CDR3 runs 15 residues from the cysteine to the phenylalanine. This entry keeps only the CDR3 DNA: 45 bases, framed from base 1. As encoded in the germline V gene, CDR1 is MNHEY while CDR2 is SVGAGI. Trimming removed 4 bases from V and 0 bases from J; the gene matches leave 4 bases unexplained. The rearranged segments are TRBV6-5 and TRBJ2-3; TRBD2 fits 7 bases in the junction. The TCR originated in a woman in her fifties or sixties with active or convalescent COVID-19. Sequences were obtained from peripheral blood. The DNA sequence is given as TGTGCCAGCAGTTCCGGACTAGGGAGCACAGATACGCAGTATTTT. Translated, it reads CASSSGLGSTDTQYF.